The T cell receptor beta chain under discussion was sequenced for a study of beta chain features in type 1 diabetes. Overall study: On cell yields, gender and age, patients and healthy donors were similar.

CD45RO/CCR7/CD25/CD127/CD95/CD27 staining was used to isolate CD4+ naive, central memory, regulatory and stem cell-like memory cells by sorting. Study findings and constraints: Insertions were fewer and deletions more numerous at VDJ junctions in type 1 diabetes patients.

Concerning this clone itself: Antigen: not known.

Investigators reverse transcribed all isolated RNA, so they sequenced expressed TCRB transcripts. Sequenced by immunoSEQ multiplex PCR; TCRdb stores in-frame clones only, minus some. The sample records 330,000 or so clones, roughly a fifth being singletons. The CDR3 spans 15 residues. With V trimmed by 1 base and J by 5 bases, 7 bases remained unmatched. Germline CDR1 reads SQVTM; CDR2 reads ANQGSEA. This sequence originates from a woman aged 18-35 years in good health. Sequencing used naive CD4+ T cells from blood. The chain has TRBV29-1 and TRBJ2-7; 11 nucleotides align to TRBD2. The CDR3 loop reads CSVEVNSGGAHEQYF. The CDR3 nucleotides read TGCAGCGTTGAAGTTAATAGCGGGGGGGCCCACGAGCAGTACTTC.